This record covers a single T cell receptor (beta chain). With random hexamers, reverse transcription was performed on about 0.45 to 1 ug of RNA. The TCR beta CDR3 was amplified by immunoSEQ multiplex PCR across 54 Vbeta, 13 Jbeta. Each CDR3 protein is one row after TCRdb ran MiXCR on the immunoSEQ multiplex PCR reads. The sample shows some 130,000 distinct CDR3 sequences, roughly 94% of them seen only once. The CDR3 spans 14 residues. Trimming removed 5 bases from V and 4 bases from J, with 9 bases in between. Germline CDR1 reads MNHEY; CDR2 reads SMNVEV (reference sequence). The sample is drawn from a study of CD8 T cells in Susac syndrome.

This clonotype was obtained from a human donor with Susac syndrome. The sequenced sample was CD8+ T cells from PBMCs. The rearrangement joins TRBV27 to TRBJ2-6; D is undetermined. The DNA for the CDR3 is TGTGCCAGCAGTCGCGTAGGGGGGGCCAACGTCCTGACTTTC. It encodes CASSRVGGANVLTF.